This TCR beta chain comes out of a study of radiotherapy plus CTLA-4 blockade in lung cancer. Across the whole study: Roughly 17% of patients responded objectively, and roughly 30% achieved disease control.

Study outcomes and limitations: Following radiotherapy plus ipilimumab, tumor-derived TCR clones expanded in the blood.

About this clone: The antigen is undetermined.

With ipilimumab providing CTLA-4 blockade, focal radiation was administered to patients who had chemo-refractory metastatic non-small-cell lung cancer. CDR3 length: 14 residues. V trimming: 4 bases; J trimming: 2 bases; junction bases outside the gene matches: 4. The germline CDR1 and CDR2 sequences are MNHEY and SMNVEV (reference sequence). Sequencing was performed with immunoSEQ multiplex PCR; in TCRdb, only in-frame clones are kept and a portion is missing. The data show about 60,000 clones, 77% seen once. This specimen was peripheral blood, taken from a patient treated with radiotherapy plus ipilimumab. The clonotype originates from a human donor with non-small cell lung cancer who had a partial response to radiotherapy plus ipilimumab. The chain links TRBV27 to TRBJ1-1; 7 bases are a match to TRBD1. The CDR3 reads CASSSWTGNTEAFF. The DNA for the CDR3 is TGTGCCAGCAGTTCATGGACAGGTAACACTGAAGCTTTCTTT.